The text below deals with one T cell receptor beta chain. Its antigen remains unidentified. The data were produced by immunoSEQ multiplex PCR, yet TCRdb's version contains in-frame clones alone and is incomplete. The sample holds about 75,000 clones, roughly 84% seen once. The entry originates in a study of T cell clones after liver transplantation. The wider study: Without induction therapy, subjects received standard immunosuppression until 12-24 months post-transplant. Tolerance: complete withdrawal held at least one year, liver enzymes staying within twice normal. Study-level results: The donor-reactive repertoire was only partly measurable in a couple of subjects, lacking donor cells. Graft donor-reactive T cells possibly entered the graft instead of undergoing deletion.

The CDR3 extends over 16 amino acids. Trimming removed 4 bases from V and 0 bases from J, with 15 bases in between. CDR1 is SGHNT, CDR2 YYREEE, per germline (reference sequence). The receptor was derived from a human patient who received a liver transplant. Some T cells could come from the graft donor. Sequencing used CD4+ T cells from blood, obtained 48 months after liver transplant. This rearrangement joins TRBV5-4 to TRBJ2-3; TRBD2 might be the D (6 bases). The chain's CDR3 is CASSDGGARSTDTQYF. The CDR3 coding sequence is TGTGCCAGCAGCGACGGGGGAGCGAGAAGCACAGATACGCAGTATTTT.